This T cell receptor beta chain was obtained from a study of blood T cell repertoires in COVID-19. Study details: Some COVID-19 samples were acute and others convalescent; all came from the United States, Italy and Spain. In each case, the material was cDNA or gDNA derived from T cells, B-cell-depleted T cells, or PBMCs.

Study processing details: Counts of nucleated cells, estimated from reference gene primer amplification, were obtained. Clones were sequenced by immunoSEQ multiplex PCR, and TCRdb holds only the in-frame ones, with some missing. The DNA was the basis for D and trimming; V, J and clone size are from that table. The sample gives about 380,000 clones, around 91% of which show up once; 6.5% to 8% is in the top ten. Germline values: CDR1 MNHEY, CDR2 SVGAGI. The CDR3 is 14 residues long. V was pared by 5 bases and J by 5 bases, with 5 bases of the junction left unmatched. This TCR derives from a man between 18 and 35 years old with active or convalescent COVID-19. Sequenced material: peripheral blood. V usage is TRBV6-5 and J usage is TRBJ1-4, with 7 bases identical to TRBD1. The CDR3 nucleotides read TGTGCCAGCAGTCGACAGGGACGGAATGAAAAACTGTTTTTT. The encoded protein is CASSRQGRNEKLFF.